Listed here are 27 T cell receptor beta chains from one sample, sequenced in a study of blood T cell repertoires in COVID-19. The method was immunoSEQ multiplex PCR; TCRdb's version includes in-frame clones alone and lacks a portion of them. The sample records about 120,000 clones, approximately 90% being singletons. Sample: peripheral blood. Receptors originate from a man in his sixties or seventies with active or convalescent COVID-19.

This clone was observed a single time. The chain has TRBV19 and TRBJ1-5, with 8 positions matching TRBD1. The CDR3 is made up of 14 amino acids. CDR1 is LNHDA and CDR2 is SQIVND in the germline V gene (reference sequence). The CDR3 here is CAGARGLGNQPQHF. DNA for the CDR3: TGTGCTGGGGCCAGGGGGCTTGGCAATCAGCCCCAGCATTTT.

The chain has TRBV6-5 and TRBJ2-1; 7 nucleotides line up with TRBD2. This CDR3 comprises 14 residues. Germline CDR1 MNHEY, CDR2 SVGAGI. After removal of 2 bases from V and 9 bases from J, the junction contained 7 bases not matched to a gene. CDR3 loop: CASSYQRDQPEQFF. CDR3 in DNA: TGTGCCAGCAGTTACCAGCGGGACCAGCCTGAGCAGTTCTTC.

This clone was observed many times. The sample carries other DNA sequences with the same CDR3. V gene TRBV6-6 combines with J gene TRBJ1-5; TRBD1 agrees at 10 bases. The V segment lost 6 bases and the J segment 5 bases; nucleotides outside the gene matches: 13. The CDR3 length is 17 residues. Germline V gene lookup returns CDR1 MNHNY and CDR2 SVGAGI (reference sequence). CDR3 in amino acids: CASRRATGGAWDQPQHF. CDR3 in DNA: TGTGCCAGCAGGCGAGCGACAGGGGGCGCCTGGGATCAGCCCCAGCATTTT.

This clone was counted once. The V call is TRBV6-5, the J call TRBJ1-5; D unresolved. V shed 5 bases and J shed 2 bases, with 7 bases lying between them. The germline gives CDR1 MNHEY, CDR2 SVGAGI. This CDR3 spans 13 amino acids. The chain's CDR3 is CASSREGNQPQHF. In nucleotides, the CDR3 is TGTGCCAGCAGTAGGGAGGGCAATCAGCCCCAGCATTTT.

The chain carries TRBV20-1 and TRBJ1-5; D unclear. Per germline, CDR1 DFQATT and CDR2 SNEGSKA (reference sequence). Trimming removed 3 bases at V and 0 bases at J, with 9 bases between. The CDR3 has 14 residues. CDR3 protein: CSASALYSNQPQHF. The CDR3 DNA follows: TGCAGTGCTAGTGCCTTATATAGCAATCAGCCCCAGCATTTT.

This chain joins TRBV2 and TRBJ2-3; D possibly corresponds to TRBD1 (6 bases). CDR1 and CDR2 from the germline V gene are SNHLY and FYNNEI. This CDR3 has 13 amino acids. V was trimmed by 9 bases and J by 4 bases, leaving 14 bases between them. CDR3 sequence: CASQAGVSDTQYF. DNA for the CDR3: TGTGCCAGTCAGGCAGGGGTCTCAGATACGCAGTATTTT.

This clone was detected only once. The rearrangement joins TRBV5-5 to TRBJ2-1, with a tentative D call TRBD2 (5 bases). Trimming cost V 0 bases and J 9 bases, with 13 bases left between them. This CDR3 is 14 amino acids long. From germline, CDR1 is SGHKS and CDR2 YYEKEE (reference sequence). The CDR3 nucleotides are TGTGCCAGCAGCTTGGGACCTTCCCGGGGTGAGCAGTTCTTC. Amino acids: CASSLGPSRGEQFF.

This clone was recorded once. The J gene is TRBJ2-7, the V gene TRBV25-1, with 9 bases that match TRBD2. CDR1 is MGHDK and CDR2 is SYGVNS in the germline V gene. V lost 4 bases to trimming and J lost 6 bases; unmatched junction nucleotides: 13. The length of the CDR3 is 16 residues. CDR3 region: CASSVSGREVNGEQYF. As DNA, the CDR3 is TGTGCCAGCAGTGTTAGCGGGAGAGAGGTGAATGGCGAGCAGTACTTC.

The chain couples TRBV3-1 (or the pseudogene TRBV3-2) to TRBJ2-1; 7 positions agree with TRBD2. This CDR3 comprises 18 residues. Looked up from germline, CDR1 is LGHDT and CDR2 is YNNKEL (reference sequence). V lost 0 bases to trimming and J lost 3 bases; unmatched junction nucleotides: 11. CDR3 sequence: CASSQDLTSDSFYNEQFF. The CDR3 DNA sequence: TGTGCCAGCAGCCAAGATTTAACTAGCGACTCCTTCTACAATGAGCAGTTCTTC.

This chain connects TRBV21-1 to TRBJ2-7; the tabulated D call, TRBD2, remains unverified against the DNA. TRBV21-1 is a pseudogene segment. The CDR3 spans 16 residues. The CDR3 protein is CASRGLAGDLSYEQYF. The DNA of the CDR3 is TGTGCCAGCAGGGGACTAGCGGGAGATCTCTCCTACGAGCAGTACTTC.

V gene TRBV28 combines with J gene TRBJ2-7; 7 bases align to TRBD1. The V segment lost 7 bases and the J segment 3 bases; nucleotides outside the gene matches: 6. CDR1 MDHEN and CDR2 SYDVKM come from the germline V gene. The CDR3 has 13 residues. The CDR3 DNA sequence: TGTGCCAGCACCCGACAGGGCGGCTACGAGCAGTACTTC. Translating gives CASTRQGGYEQYF.

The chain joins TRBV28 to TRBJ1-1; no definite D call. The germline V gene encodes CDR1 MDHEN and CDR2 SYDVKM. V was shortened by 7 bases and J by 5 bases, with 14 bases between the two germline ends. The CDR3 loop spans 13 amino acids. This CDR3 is CASNFWSRTEAFF. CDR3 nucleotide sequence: TGTGCCAGCAATTTTTGGAGTCGGACTGAAGCTTTCTTT.

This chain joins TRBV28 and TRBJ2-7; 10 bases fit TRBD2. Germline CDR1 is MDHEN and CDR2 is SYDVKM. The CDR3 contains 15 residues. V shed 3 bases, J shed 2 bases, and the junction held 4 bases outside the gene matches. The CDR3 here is CASSFTSGIPYEQYF. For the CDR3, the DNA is TGTGCCAGCAGTTTTACTAGCGGGATCCCCTACGAGCAGTACTTC. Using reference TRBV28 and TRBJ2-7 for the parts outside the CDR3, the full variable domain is DVKVTQSSRYLVKRTGEKVFLECVQDMDHENMFWYRQDPGLGLRLIYFSYDVKMKEKGDIPEGYSVSREKKERFSLILESASTNQTSMYLCASSFTSGIPYEQYFGPGTRLTVT.

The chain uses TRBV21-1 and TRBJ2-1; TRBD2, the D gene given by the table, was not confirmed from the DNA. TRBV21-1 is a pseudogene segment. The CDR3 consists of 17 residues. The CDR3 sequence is CASSNHSGSRLYNEQFF. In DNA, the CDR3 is TGTGCCAGCAGCAACCATAGCGGGAGTCGTCTCTACAATGAGCAGTTCTTC.

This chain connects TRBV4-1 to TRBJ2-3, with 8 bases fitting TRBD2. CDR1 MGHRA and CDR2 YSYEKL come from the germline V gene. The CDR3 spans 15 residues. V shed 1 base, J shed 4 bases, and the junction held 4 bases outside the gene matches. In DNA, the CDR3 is TGCGCCAGCAGCCAAGCGGGAGGGAGGGCAGATACGCAGTATTTT. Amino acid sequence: CASSQAGGRADTQYF.

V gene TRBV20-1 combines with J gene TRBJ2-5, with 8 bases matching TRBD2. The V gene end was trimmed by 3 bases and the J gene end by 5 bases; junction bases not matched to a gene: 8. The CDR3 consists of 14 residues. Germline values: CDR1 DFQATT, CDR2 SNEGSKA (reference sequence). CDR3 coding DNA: TGCAGTGCTAGTAATGGACTAGCAGGGGAGACCCAGTACTTC. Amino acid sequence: CSASNGLAGETQYF.

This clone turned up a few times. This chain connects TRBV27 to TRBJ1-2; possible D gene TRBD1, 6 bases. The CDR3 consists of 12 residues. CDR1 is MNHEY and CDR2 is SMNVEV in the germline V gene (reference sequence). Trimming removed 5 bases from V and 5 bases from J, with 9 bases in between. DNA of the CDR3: TGTGCCAGCAGTGAGGGGGGGTATGGCTACACCTTC. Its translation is CASSEGGYGYTF.

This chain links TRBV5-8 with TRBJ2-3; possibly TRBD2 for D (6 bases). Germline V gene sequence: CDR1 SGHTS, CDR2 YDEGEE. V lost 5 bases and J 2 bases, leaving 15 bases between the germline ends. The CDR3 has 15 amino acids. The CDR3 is CASRDAGPTTDTQYF. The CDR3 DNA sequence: TGTGCCAGCAGAGACGCGGGACCCACCACAGATACGCAGTATTTT.

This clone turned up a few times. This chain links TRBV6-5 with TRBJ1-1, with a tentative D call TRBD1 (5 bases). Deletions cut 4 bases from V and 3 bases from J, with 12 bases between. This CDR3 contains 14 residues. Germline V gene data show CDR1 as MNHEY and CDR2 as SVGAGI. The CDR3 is CASSFGGGDTEAFF. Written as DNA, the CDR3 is TGTGCCAGCAGTTTTGGGGGAGGGGACACTGAAGCTTTCTTT.

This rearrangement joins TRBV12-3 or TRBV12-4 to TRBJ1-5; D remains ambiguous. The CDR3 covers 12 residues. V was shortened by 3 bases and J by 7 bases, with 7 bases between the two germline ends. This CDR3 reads CASSFDGQPQHF. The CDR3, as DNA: TGTGCCAGCAGTTTCGATGGCCAGCCCCAGCATTTT.

Here the CDR3 reads CAISEARGRSGEQYF. In DNA, the CDR3 is TGTGCCATCAGTGAGGCCCGCGGGAGAAGTGGCGAGCAGTACTTC. The V and J genes are TRBV10-3 and TRBJ2-7, with 7 bases lining up with TRBD2. The CDR3 consists of 15 residues. The junction had 10 bases not matched to a gene; V was cut back by 2 bases and J by 6 bases. Germline V lookup: CDR1 ENHRY, CDR2 SYGVKD.

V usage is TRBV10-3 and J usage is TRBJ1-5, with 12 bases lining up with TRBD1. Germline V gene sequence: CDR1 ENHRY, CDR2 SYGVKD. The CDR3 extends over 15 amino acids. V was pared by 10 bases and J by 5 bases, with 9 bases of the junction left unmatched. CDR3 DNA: TGTGCCAACTCCGGGACAGGGGGCGCGGATCAGCCCCAGCATTTT. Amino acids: CANSGTGGADQPQHF.

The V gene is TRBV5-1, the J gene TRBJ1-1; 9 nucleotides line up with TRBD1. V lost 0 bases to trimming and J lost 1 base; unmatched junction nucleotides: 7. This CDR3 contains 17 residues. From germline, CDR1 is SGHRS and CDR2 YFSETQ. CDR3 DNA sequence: TGCGCCAGCAGCTTGGTAGGACAGGGGATTAAGAACACTGAAGCTTTCTTT. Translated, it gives CASSLVGQGIKNTEAFF.

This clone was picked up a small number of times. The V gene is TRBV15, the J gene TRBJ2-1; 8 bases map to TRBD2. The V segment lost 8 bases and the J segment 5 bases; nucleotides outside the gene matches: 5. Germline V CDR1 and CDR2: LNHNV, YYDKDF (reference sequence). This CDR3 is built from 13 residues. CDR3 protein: CATSGLVNNEQFF. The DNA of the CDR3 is TGTGCCACCTCGGGACTAGTTAACAATGAGCAGTTCTTC.

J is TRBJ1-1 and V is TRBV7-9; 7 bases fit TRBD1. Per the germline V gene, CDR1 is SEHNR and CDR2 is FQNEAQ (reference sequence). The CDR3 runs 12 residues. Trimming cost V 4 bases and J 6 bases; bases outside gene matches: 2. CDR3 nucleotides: TGTGCCAGCAGCTCCGACAGGGCTGAAGCTTTCTTT. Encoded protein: CASSSDRAEAFF.

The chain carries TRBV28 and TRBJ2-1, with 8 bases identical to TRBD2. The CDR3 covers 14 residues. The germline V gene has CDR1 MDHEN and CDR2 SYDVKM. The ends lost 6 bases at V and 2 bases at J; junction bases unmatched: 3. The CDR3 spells CASREAGAYNEQFF. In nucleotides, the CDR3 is TGTGCCAGCAGGGAAGCGGGAGCCTACAATGAGCAGTTCTTC.

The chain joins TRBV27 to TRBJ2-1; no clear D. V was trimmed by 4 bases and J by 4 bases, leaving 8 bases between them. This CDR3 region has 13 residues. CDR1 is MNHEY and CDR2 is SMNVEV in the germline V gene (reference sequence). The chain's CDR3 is CASSYAVYNEQFF. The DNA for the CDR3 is TGTGCCAGCAGTTATGCGGTTTACAATGAGCAGTTCTTC.